Presented here are 10 T cell receptor beta chains from one specimen sequenced in a study of blood T cells in healthy people across ages. Using a J-beta primer mix together with a sample-barcoded 5' primer, a second PCR was run for roughly 6 to 12 cycles. TCRdb reprocessed the 5' RACE reads with MiXCR, giving one entry per CDR3 protein. Among hundreds of thousands of distinct CDR3 sequences listed, roughly 50% were seen once. Sequenced material: blood. Receptors were obtained from a man aged 25-45 years in good health.

The gene calls are TRBV20-1 and TRBJ2-4; 11 bases are shared with TRBD1. Germline-derived CDR1 and CDR2 are DFQATT and SNEGSKA (reference sequence). The CDR3 totals 22 residues. V shed 3 bases and J 0 bases; nucleotides not matched to a gene: 22. The CDR3 nucleotides read TGCAGTGCTAGTGCCTCGGGAACACAGGGGACAGGGGGGCAAATAGCCAAAAACATTCAGTACTTC. Protein sequence: CSASASGTQGTGGQIAKNIQYF.

The chain links TRBV12-3 or TRBV12-4 to TRBJ1-1; maybe TRBD1 (6 bases). The germline V and J ends were trimmed by 7 bases and 4 bases, with 19 bases remaining between them. This CDR3 spans 15 amino acids. Written as DNA, the CDR3 is TGTGCCAGCACCATCAGGGGCATTTCGAGCACTGAAGCTTTCTTT. Its protein is CASTIRGISSTEAFF.

The gene calls are TRBV28 and TRBJ1-4; D gene uncertain. Trimming shortened V by 4 bases and J by 8 bases, and 14 bases separated the two germline ends. Germline loops: CDR1 MDHEN, CDR2 SYDVKM. The CDR3 runs 14 residues. CDR3 in DNA: TGTGCCAGCAGTTCGTCAGACGTGGGGGAAAAACTGTTTTTT. Amino acid sequence: CASSSSDVGEKLFF.

This clonotype was seen a handful of times. This chain uses TRBV27 with TRBJ2-1; the match to TRBD2 covers 10 bases. V trimming: 1 base; J trimming: 7 bases; junction bases outside the gene matches: 10. Germline assignment: CDR1 MNHEY and CDR2 SMNVEV (reference sequence). This CDR3 contains 17 residues. The CDR3 loop is CASSLLASGSVFNEQFF. In nucleotides, the CDR3 is TGTGCCAGCAGTTTATTGGCTAGCGGGAGTGTGTTTAATGAGCAGTTCTTC.

The J gene is TRBJ2-3, the V gene TRBV7-9; D is unresolved. Trimming stripped 5 bases from V and 5 bases from J, with 11 bases between. This CDR3 is built from 13 residues. Germline values: CDR1 SEHNR, CDR2 FQNEAQ (reference sequence). DNA for the CDR3: TGTGCCAGCAGCCTCCGGAGTGAAGATACGCAGTATTTT. Its translation: CASSLRSEDTQYF.

V usage is TRBV9 and J usage is TRBJ1-1; D is unclear. The CDR3 extends over 13 amino acids. V lost 4 bases, J lost 11 bases, and 18 bases lay in between. Per germline, CDR1 SGDLS and CDR2 YYNGEE. The DNA of the CDR3 is TGTGCCAGCAGCCCCGATCGGTCCATGGACGCTTTCTTT. Translating it yields CASSPDRSMDAFF.

The chain has TRBV29-1 and TRBJ2-5; TRBD2 agrees at 10 bases. This CDR3 comprises 14 residues. The V gene's germline CDR1 is SQVTM and CDR2 ANQGSEA. Trimming cost V 7 bases and J 2 bases; bases outside gene matches: 7. The DNA of the CDR3 is TGCAGCGCCACTGGACTAGCGGTTCAAGAGACCCAGTACTTC. Amino acids: CSATGLAVQETQYF.

The CDR3 spells CARRGGPGELFF. The CDR3 bases are TGTGCCCGGCGCGGGGGTCCCGGGGAGCTGTTTTTT. The chain carries TRBV2 and TRBJ2-2; 7 positions agree with TRBD2. V shed 11 bases, J shed 6 bases, and the junction held 6 bases outside the gene matches. Germline V gene data show CDR1 as SNHLY and CDR2 as FYNNEI. This CDR3 comprises 12 residues. Together with reference TRBV2 and TRBJ2-2, the CDR3 gives the full variable domain: EPEVTQTPSHQVTQMGQEVILRCVPISNHLYFYWYRQILGQKVEFLVSFYNNEISEKSEIFDDQFSVERPDGSNFTLKIRSTKLEDSAMYFCARRGGPGELFFGEGSRLTVL.

The V call is TRBV5-1, the J call TRBJ2-5, with a weak D call TRBD2 (5 bases). V was pared by 2 bases and J by 5 bases, with 13 bases between. Germline V lookup: CDR1 SGHRS, CDR2 YFSETQ. The CDR3 sequence is 14 residues long. This CDR3 is CASSFRNPGETQYF. As DNA, the CDR3 is TGCGCCAGCAGCTTTAGGAACCCGGGGGAGACCCAGTACTTC.

The genes are TRBV29-1 and TRBJ1-2; TRBD1 matches 7 bases. With V trimmed by 7 bases and J by 7 bases, 15 bases remained unmatched. Germline assignment: CDR1 SQVTM and CDR2 ANQGSEA. The CDR3 loop spans 14 amino acids. CDR3 region: CSALTGQTPLGYTF. The CDR3 nucleotides are TGCAGCGCCCTAACGGGACAGACTCCACTTGGCTACACCTTC.